The 23 T cell receptor beta chains listed next were all sequenced from one sample in a study of cytomegalovirus exposure and HLA in healthy donors. PCR primers comprised 60 Vbeta and 13 Jbeta primers. The data were produced by immunoSEQ multiplex PCR, yet TCRdb's version contains in-frame clones alone and is incomplete. The data contain over 150,000 clones, about 80% of them singletons. The material sequenced was PBMCs. These receptors were collected from a girl aged 10-17 years in good health and CMV-seropositive.

This chain links TRBV4-3 with TRBJ1-1; D gene unclear. Germline-derived CDR1 and CDR2 are LGHNA and YSLEER. The CDR3 length is 15 residues. Trimming removed 1 base at V and 6 bases at J, with 15 bases between. CDR3 loop: CASSQVISPNAEAFF. Written as DNA, the CDR3 is TGCGCCAGCAGCCAAGTCATCTCCCCTAACGCTGAAGCTTTCTTT.

CDR3 loop: CASSEGADQDTDTQYF. The CDR3 DNA reads as TGTGCCAGCAGCGAGGGGGCAGACCAAGACACAGATACGCAGTATTTT. The rearrangement links TRBV9 to TRBJ2-3, with 7 positions matching TRBD1. The CDR3 runs 16 residues. J was trimmed by 2 bases and V by 3 bases; bases with no gene match: 9. Germline CDR1 and CDR2: SGDLS and YYNGEE.

This chain connects TRBV19 to TRBJ2-7; 11 nucleotides align to TRBD2. Germline CDR1 and CDR2: LNHDA and SQIVND (reference sequence). J was trimmed by 0 bases and V by 10 bases; bases with no gene match: 8. This CDR3 spans 15 amino acids. CDR3 DNA: TGTGCCACCCAAACCGGGACTAGCGGCTCCTACGAGCAGTACTTC. Protein product: CATQTGTSGSYEQYF.

This clone has a handful of counts. The genes are TRBV27 and TRBJ2-2, with 12 bases aligning to TRBD2. Germline-derived CDR1 and CDR2 are MNHEY and SMNVEV (reference sequence). This CDR3 contains 15 residues. Unmatched junction bases numbered 3, after V lost 0 bases and J lost 10 bases. DNA for the CDR3: TGTGCCAGCAGTTTATCGCTAGCGGGAGGGGTGGAGCTGTTTTTT. This gives the protein CASSLSLAGGVELFF.

CDR3 region: CASSLYRNTDTQYF. In DNA, the CDR3 is TGCGCCAGCAGCTTGTACAGAAACACAGATACGCAGTATTTT. The genes are TRBV5-1 and TRBJ2-3; no clear D gene. Per germline, CDR1 SGHRS and CDR2 YFSETQ. The CDR3 contains 14 residues. Between the trimmed V and J ends, which lost 1 base and 2 bases, there was a span of 8 bases.

A remark on this clone: Other DNA sequences in the same sample also yield this CDR3. The rearrangement joins TRBV7-2 to TRBJ1-1; no definite D call. V was shortened by 5 bases and J by 3 bases, with 13 bases between the two germline ends. Germline V lookup: CDR1 SGHTA, CDR2 FQGNSA. This CDR3 is 14 amino acids long. CDR3 sequence: CASSASPGYTEAFF. For the CDR3, the DNA is TGTGCCAGCAGCGCGAGTCCCGGGTACACTGAAGCTTTCTTT.

The chain carries TRBV27 and TRBJ1-4, with D unresolved. Germline V gene lookup returns CDR1 MNHEY and CDR2 SMNVEV (reference sequence). The germline V and J ends were trimmed by 3 bases and 7 bases, with 12 bases remaining between them. This CDR3 region has 14 residues. CDR3 sequence (DNA): TGTGCCAGCAGTTTCTCGGCTTCGGGTGAAAAACTGTTTTTT. Its translation: CASSFSASGEKLFF.

V and J are TRBV20-1 and TRBJ1-2; D is perhaps TRBD1 (6 bases). CDR1 is DFQATT and CDR2 is SNEGSKA in the germline V gene (reference sequence). Trimming removed 5 bases from V and 6 bases from J, with 10 bases in between. This CDR3 is 11 amino acids long. The CDR3 coding sequence is TGCAGTGCTCAACAGGGAAATGGCTACACCTTC. Protein sequence: CSAQQGNGYTF.

The chain uses TRBV7-9 and TRBJ2-5; 8 bases fit TRBD2. The V gene's germline CDR1 is SEHNR and CDR2 FQNEAQ (reference sequence). After removal of 5 bases from V and 5 bases from J, the junction contained 13 bases not matched to a gene. This CDR3 has 16 residues. The CDR3 bases are TGTGCCAGCAGCCCAAGACGGCGGGAGGAAGGGGAGACCCAGTACTTC. This gives the protein CASSPRRREEGETQYF.

The CDR3 nucleotides read TGTGCCAGCAGGCCCATAACGGTCGAGACTGAAGCTTTCTTT. Protein: CASRPITVETEAFF. The rearrangement links TRBV6-5 to TRBJ1-1; D unresolved. V shed 6 bases and J shed 5 bases, with 16 bases lying between them. The germline V gene has CDR1 MNHEY and CDR2 SVGAGI. The CDR3 spans 14 residues.

The chain recombines TRBV18 with TRBJ1-2, with TRBD1 as a possible D gene (6 bases). V lost 2 bases to trimming and J lost 4 bases, with 11 bases between them. Germline-derived CDR1 and CDR2 are KGHSH and LQKENI. The CDR3 runs 14 residues. The CDR3 region has the DNA TGTGCCAGCTCACCAATCCGGGACACCTATGGCTACACCTTC. Encoded protein: CASSPIRDTYGYTF.

This rearrangement joins TRBV28 to TRBJ2-7; TRBD1 agrees at 9 bases. The junction had 4 bases not matched to a gene; V was cut back by 5 bases and J by 2 bases. The CDR3 totals 14 residues. Germline assignment: CDR1 MDHEN and CDR2 SYDVKM. The CDR3 region is CASSTGTGTYEQYF. In DNA form, the CDR3 reads TGTGCCAGCAGTACAGGGACAGGGACCTACGAGCAGTACTTC.

The sample holds one count of this clone. The genes are TRBV28 and TRBJ1-2; D call uncertain. CDR3 length equals 14 residues. The V gene lost 2 bases and the J gene lost 7 bases, with 14 bases spanning the gap. Germline CDR1 and CDR2: MDHEN and SYDVKM. CDR3 in amino acids: CASSLGYRRGGYTF. The CDR3 DNA reads as TGTGCCAGCAGTTTAGGTTACCGTCGGGGTGGCTACACCTTC.

The chain combines TRBV7-8 with TRBJ2-7, with 12 bases matching TRBD2. Trimming took 1 base from V and 2 from J; bases not matched to a gene: 6. CDR3 length: 17 residues. Germline-derived CDR1 and CDR2 are SGHVS and FQNEAQ. CDR3 amino acids: CASSLVPSGGATYEQYF. CDR3 in DNA: TGTGCCAGCAGCTTAGTACCTAGCGGGGGGGCCACCTACGAGCAGTACTTC.

This rearrangement joins TRBV19 to TRBJ2-1, with unresolved D. The CDR3 is 16 residues long. Germline V gene data show CDR1 as LNHDA and CDR2 as SQIVND (reference sequence). With 2 bases removed from V and 0 bases from J, the gap between germline ends came to 11 bases. The CDR3 loop reads CASSISAGFSYNEQFF. The CDR3 DNA reads as TGTGCCAGTAGTATATCCGCAGGTTTCTCCTACAATGAGCAGTTCTTC.

Only a few counts were recorded for this clone. V and J are TRBV6-5 and TRBJ2-1; 10 bases are shared with TRBD2. J lost 7 bases, V lost 2 bases, and 5 bases had no gene match. The germline gives CDR1 MNHEY, CDR2 SVGAGI. The CDR3 contains 15 residues. CDR3 bases: TGTGCCAGCAGTTACATAGCGGGAGGATGGAATGAGCAGTTCTTC. Protein: CASSYIAGGWNEQFF.

The rearrangement links TRBV19 to TRBJ2-7; 9 positions match TRBD1. V dropped 3 bases and J dropped 6; count of bases not matched to a gene: 0. Germline CDR1 LNHDA, CDR2 SQIVND (reference sequence). CDR3 length equals 12 residues. CDR3 amino acids: CASSMTGGEQYF. CDR3 in DNA: TGTGCCAGTAGTATGACAGGGGGCGAGCAGTACTTC.

The chain links TRBV10-3 to TRBJ2-3; D is unresolved. The CDR3 contains 15 residues. Germline V gene data show CDR1 as ENHRY and CDR2 as SYGVKD. The ends were cut back, 10 bases at V and 2 bases at J, with 19 bases in the middle. The CDR3 DNA reads as TGTGCCAGCCGGGTCTCCATTTACTCCACAGATACGCAGTATTTT. This sequence encodes CASRVSIYSTDTQYF.

For this clone: Different DNA sequences within this sample yield the same CDR3. The chain joins TRBV27 to TRBJ2-7, with a possible D match to TRBD1 (6 bases). CDR3 length: 14 residues. Germline CDR1 MNHEY, CDR2 SMNVEV (reference sequence). V lost 2 bases and J 0 bases, leaving 8 bases between the germline ends. CDR3 in amino acids: CASSLRDTSYEQYF. As DNA, the CDR3 is TGTGCCAGCAGTTTACGGGACACCTCCTACGAGCAGTACTTC.

The chain recombines TRBV5-1 with TRBJ2-7, with TRBD1 matching 9 bases. V trimming: 0 bases; J trimming: 1 base; junction bases outside the gene matches: 2. This CDR3 contains 15 residues. Germline CDR1 is SGHRS and CDR2 is YFSETQ. This chain's CDR3 is CASSLAGTGSYEQYF. The CDR3, as DNA: TGCGCCAGCAGCTTGGCCGGGACAGGGTCCTACGAGCAGTACTTC.

This clone is a singleton in its sample. An end of the junction does not agree with germline; a read error may underlie this. J is TRBJ2-7 and V is TRBV7-9; possibly TRBD2 for D (6 bases). CDR3 length equals 16 residues. Germline V gene sequence: CDR1 SEHNR, CDR2 FQNEAQ (reference sequence). CDR3 nucleotide sequence: TGTTCCAGCAGCCCAAGCGACGGGGGTGGGTCCTACGAGCAGTACTTC. Translating gives CSSSPSDGGGSYEQYF.

The chain carries TRBV10-3 and TRBJ1-1, with TRBD1 identical over 8 bases. The V segment lost 10 bases and the J segment 1 base; nucleotides outside the gene matches: 8. CDR3 size: 14 residues. From germline, CDR1 is ENHRY and CDR2 SYGVKD. The CDR3: CATRTGSGNTEAFF. The CDR3 DNA follows: TGTGCCACCCGGACAGGGAGTGGGAACACTGAAGCTTTCTTT.

The chain links TRBV4-3 to TRBJ2-4; 10 bases fit TRBD2. Germline V CDR1 and CDR2: LGHNA, YSLEER. The CDR3 is made up of 14 amino acids. V shed 2 bases, J shed 6 bases, and the junction held 1 base outside the gene matches. CDR3 DNA: TGCGCCAGCAGCCAATTAGCGGGGGGAAACATTCAGTACTTC. This translates into CASSQLAGGNIQYF.